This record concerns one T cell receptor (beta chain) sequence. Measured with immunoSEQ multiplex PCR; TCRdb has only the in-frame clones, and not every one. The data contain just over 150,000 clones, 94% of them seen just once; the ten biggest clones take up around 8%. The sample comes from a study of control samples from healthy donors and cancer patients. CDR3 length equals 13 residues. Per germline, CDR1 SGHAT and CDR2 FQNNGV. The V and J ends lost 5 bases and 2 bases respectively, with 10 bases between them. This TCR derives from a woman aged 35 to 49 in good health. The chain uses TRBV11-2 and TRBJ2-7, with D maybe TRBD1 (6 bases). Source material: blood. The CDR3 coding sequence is TGTGCCAGCAGCAGGGACACAGCCTACGAGCAGTACTTC. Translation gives CASSRDTAYEQYF.